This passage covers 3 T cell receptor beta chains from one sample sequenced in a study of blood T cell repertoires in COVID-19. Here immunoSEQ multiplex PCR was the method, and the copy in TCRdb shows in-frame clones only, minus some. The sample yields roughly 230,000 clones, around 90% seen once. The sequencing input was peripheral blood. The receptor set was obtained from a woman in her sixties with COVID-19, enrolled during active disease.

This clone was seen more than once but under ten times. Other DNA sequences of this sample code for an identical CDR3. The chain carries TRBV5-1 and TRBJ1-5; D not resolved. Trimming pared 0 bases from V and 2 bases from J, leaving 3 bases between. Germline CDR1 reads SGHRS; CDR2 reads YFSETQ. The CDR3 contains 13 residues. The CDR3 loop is CASSLAGNQPQHF. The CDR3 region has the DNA TGCGCCAGCAGCTTGGCAGGCAATCAGCCCCAGCATTTT.

CDR3 nucleotide sequence: TGTGCCACCAGCAATACTCCAGACAGGGCGAGCGAAAAACTGTTTTTT. As protein: CATSNTPDRASEKLFF. The V and J genes are TRBV15 and TRBJ1-4; TRBD1 agrees at 7 bases. CDR1 is LNHNV, CDR2 YYDKDF, per germline (reference sequence). Trimming cost V 4 bases and J 8 bases; bases outside gene matches: 13. This CDR3 is 16 amino acids long.

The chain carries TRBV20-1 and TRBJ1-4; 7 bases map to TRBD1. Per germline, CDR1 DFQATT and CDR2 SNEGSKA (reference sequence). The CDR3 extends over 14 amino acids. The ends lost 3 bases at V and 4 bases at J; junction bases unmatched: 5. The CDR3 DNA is TGCAGTGCTAGTCCTGGGGACAGTAATGAAAAACTGTTTTTT. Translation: CSASPGDSNEKLFF.